Each of the 25 T cell receptor beta chains below was sequenced from the same sample in a study of CD8+ T cells in alopecia areata. TCR sequencing used cDNA made by reverse transcription of extracted RNA. This table comes from immunoSEQ multiplex PCR, and its TCRdb copy is limited to in-frame clones, with some not included. In the table there are a few hundred thousand clones, under 70% of which are singletons. The sequencing here drew on CD4+ T cells sorted from blood, taken at week 0. Receptors originate from a human donor with alopecia areata.

J is TRBJ2-5 and V is TRBV4-2; 9 bases fit TRBD2. The CDR3 totals 16 residues. CDR1 LGHNA and CDR2 YNFKEQ come from the germline V gene. Trimming at V came to 0 bases and at J to 5 bases, leaving 7 bases not matched to a gene. CDR3 sequence (DNA): TGTGCCAGCAGCCAAGACGGGAGCGGGGGGCCGGAGACCCAGTACTTC. As protein: CASSQDGSGGPETQYF.

In this sample, this clone turned up a few times. The chain recombines TRBV7-9 with TRBJ2-3, with TRBD2 identical over 7 bases. Germline CDR1 and CDR2: SEHNR and FQNEAQ (reference sequence). Germline trimming cut 4 bases from V and 1 base from J; bases unmatched to any gene: 2. This CDR3 has 14 amino acids. CDR3 residues: CASSWSGGTDTQYF. CDR3 DNA sequence: TGTGCCAGCAGCTGGAGCGGGGGCACAGATACGCAGTATTTT.

This clone turned up a few times. The gene calls are TRBV2 and TRBJ1-6; perhaps TRBD1 as D (5 bases). V gave up 6 bases and J gave up 7 bases, with 13 bases separating them. The germline CDR1 and CDR2 sequences are SNHLY and FYNNEI. The CDR3 is 14 residues long. CDR3 protein: CASRPGRGNSPLHF. The CDR3 coding sequence is TGTGCCAGCAGACCCGGACGGGGGAATTCACCCCTCCACTTT.

DNA for the CDR3: TGCAGCGCAGGCTCGAACACCGGGGAGCTGTTTTTT. Protein sequence: CSAGSNTGELFF. The chain recombines TRBV29-1 with TRBJ2-2; D is unclear. This CDR3 is 12 amino acids long. The ends were cut back, 7 bases at V and 0 bases at J, with 6 bases in the middle. Germline V CDR1 and CDR2: SQVTM, ANQGSEA.

The chain uses TRBV6-1 and TRBJ2-3; 7 bases line up with TRBD2. Germline values: CDR1 MNHNS, CDR2 SASEGT. The CDR3 runs to 13 residues. V lost 3 bases and J lost 7; bases outside the gene matches: 4. CDR3 DNA: TGTGCCAGCAGTGACGAACTAGCGAATACGCAGTATTTT. This gives the protein CASSDELANTQYF.

This clone was recorded only once. Germline is not matched at one junction end, which may reflect a read error. The gene calls are TRBV29-1 and TRBJ1-4; D perhaps matches TRBD1 (6 bases). The length of the CDR3 is 15 residues. The germline CDR1 and CDR2 sequences are SQVTM and ANQGSEA. This CDR3 is CSVEGGAPFNEKLFF. For the CDR3, the DNA is TGCAGCGTTGAAGGGGGGGCTCCCTTTAATGAAAAACTATTTTTT. Variable domain in full (rest from reference TRBV29-1 and TRBJ1-4): SAVISQKPSRDICQRGTSLTIQCQVDSQVTMMFWYRQQPGQSLTLIATANQGSEATYESGFVIDKFPISRPNLTFSTLTVSNMSPEDSSIYLCSVEGGAPFNEKLFFGSGTQLSVL.

V gene TRBV15 combines with J gene TRBJ1-5; no firm D call. This CDR3 spans 13 amino acids. V gave up 5 bases and J gave up 6 bases, with 11 bases separating them. Germline V gene data show CDR1 as LNHNV and CDR2 as YYDKDF (reference sequence). CDR3 residues: CATSVNPGQPQHF. CDR3 nucleotides: TGTGCCACCAGCGTCAACCCCGGTCAGCCCCAGCATTTT.

In its sample, this clone was seen once. This sequence joins TRBV9 and TRBJ2-2; a possible D gene is TRBD1 (7 bases). CDR3 size: 15 residues. Germline-derived CDR1 and CDR2 are SGDLS and YYNGEE. Trimming removed 0 bases from V and 5 bases from J, with 11 bases in between. This chain's CDR3 is CASSVAAGGTGELFF. The CDR3 nucleotides read TGTGCCAGCAGCGTAGCTGCAGGGGGGACCGGGGAGCTGTTTTTT.

The rearrangement links TRBV2 to TRBJ2-7; either TRBD1 or TRBD2 may supply D (7 bases each). Trimming removed 3 bases from V and 3 bases from J, with 12 bases in between. The germline CDR1 and CDR2 sequences are SNHLY and FYNNEI. The CDR3 consists of 14 residues. The CDR3, as DNA: TGTGCCAGCAGTGATCAGGGGGGGAACTACGAGCAGTACTTC. Amino acids: CASSDQGGNYEQYF.

The rearrangement uses TRBV25-1 and TRBJ1-1; D might be TRBD1 (6 bases). V was shortened by 4 bases and J by 5 bases, with 14 bases between the two germline ends. The germline gives CDR1 MGHDK, CDR2 SYGVNS. This CDR3 contains 14 residues. CDR3 sequence: CASSVTGGYTEAFF. For the CDR3, the DNA is TGTGCCAGCAGTGTGACAGGAGGGTATACTGAAGCTTTCTTT.

This chain connects TRBV30 to TRBJ1-5; 10 bases align to TRBD1. The junction had 4 bases not matched to a gene; V was cut back by 4 bases and J by 7 bases. Germline V lookup: CDR1 GTSNPN, CDR2 SVGIG (reference sequence). The CDR3 has 13 residues. CDR3 loop: CAWKGQGTQPQHF. CDR3 sequence (DNA): TGTGCCTGGAAGGGACAGGGGACGCAGCCCCAGCATTTT. Complete variable domain (other parts from reference TRBV30 and TRBJ1-5): SQTIHQWPATLVQPVGSPLSLECTVEGTSNPNLYWYRQAAGRGLQLLFYSVGIGQISSEVPQNLSASRPQDRQFILSSKKLLLSDSGFYLCAWKGQGTQPQHFGDGTRLSIL.

V and J are TRBV7-9 and TRBJ1-1; D perhaps matches TRBD1 (5 bases). The CDR3 totals 15 residues. Trimming left V 4 bases short and J 11 bases short, with 23 bases between. The germline V gene encodes CDR1 SEHNR and CDR2 FQNEAQ (reference sequence). The CDR3 loop is CASSSVGLGTNVAFF. The DNA for the CDR3 is TGTGCCAGCAGCTCCGTGGGTCTTGGGACCAATGTGGCTTTCTTT.

This CDR3 is CAWGRDRTSPLNTEAFF. The CDR3 region has the DNA TGTGCTTGGGGACGGGACAGAACCTCCCCTCTGAACACTGAAGCTTTCTTT. The chain is built from TRBV30 and TRBJ1-1; 7 bases line up with TRBD1. Germline lookup yields CDR1 GTSNPN and CDR2 SVGIG (reference sequence). This CDR3 is built from 17 residues.

This rearrangement joins TRBV7-3 to TRBJ1-6; 7 bases match TRBD1. Trimming removed 5 bases from V and 0 bases from J; junction bases left unmatched: 4. The CDR3 runs 16 residues. The V gene's germline CDR1 is SGHTA and CDR2 FQGTGA. CDR3 nucleotides: TGTGCCAGCAGCAAGGGGGACAGCTCCTATAATTCACCCCTCCACTTT. It encodes CASSKGDSSYNSPLHF.

The chain has TRBV7-8 and TRBJ2-2; no clear D gene. Germline V gives CDR1 SGHVS, CDR2 FQNEAQ. The CDR3 totals 11 residues. The V end lost 5 bases, the J end lost 9 bases, and 7 bases lay between the germline ends. CDR3 in amino acids: CASSIERELFF. CDR3 nucleotide sequence: TGTGCCAGCAGCATCGAGAGGGAGCTGTTTTTT. The full variable domain, its missing parts supplied by reference TRBV7-8 and TRBJ2-2, is GAGVSQSPRYKVAKRGQDVALRCDPISGHVSLFWYQQALGQGPEFLTYFQNEAQLDKSGLPSDRFFAERPEGSVSTLKIQRTQQEDSAVYLCASSIERELFFGEGSRLTVL.

The chain combines TRBV4-2 with TRBJ2-5; no clear D. Germline CDR1 and CDR2: LGHNA and YNFKEQ. Trimming shortened V by 5 bases and J by 1 base, and 8 bases separated the two germline ends. The CDR3 is 13 amino acids. CDR3 region: CASSVRPQETQYF. CDR3 sequence (DNA): TGTGCCAGCAGCGTCCGGCCCCAAGAGACCCAGTACTTC.

V and J are TRBV30 and TRBJ2-1, with D possibly being TRBD2 (5 bases). The CDR3 sequence is 11 residues long. Germline CDR1 and CDR2: GTSNPN and SVGIG (reference sequence). Trimming took off 3 bases at V and 12 bases at J, with 12 bases between the two ends. The CDR3 DNA is TGTGCCTGGAGCGTCCAAGGGAGGCAGTTCTTC. The encoded protein is CAWSVQGRQFF.

The chain carries TRBV7-9 and TRBJ2-4; TRBD2 is a possible D gene (5 bases). Germline V gene sequence: CDR1 SEHNR, CDR2 FQNEAQ (reference sequence). This CDR3 spans 13 amino acids. V lost 5 bases and J 0 bases, leaving 5 bases between the germline ends. This CDR3 is CASSRGAKNIQYF. The CDR3 nucleotides read TGTGCCAGCAGCCGGGGAGCCAAAAACATTCAGTACTTC.

V and J are TRBV9 and TRBJ2-1; D gene ambiguous. The CDR3 sequence is 14 residues long. Germline V lookup: CDR1 SGDLS, CDR2 YYNGEE. V lost 0 bases and J 9 bases, leaving 13 bases between the germline ends. The CDR3 here is CASSVAGNLGEQFF. The CDR3 nucleotides read TGTGCCAGCAGCGTAGCTGGGAATTTGGGTGAGCAGTTCTTC.

V gene TRBV5-4 combines with J gene TRBJ2-3; the D is unclear. Deletions cut 4 bases from V and 0 bases from J, with 6 bases between. Germline V gene data show CDR1 as SGHNT and CDR2 as YYREEE (reference sequence). The CDR3 runs 13 residues. The CDR3 region has the DNA TGTGCCAGCAGCCCCCATAGCACAGATACGCAGTATTTT. Its translation is CASSPHSTDTQYF.

The chain recombines TRBV4-3 with TRBJ2-5, with TRBD2 matching over 10 bases. CDR1 LGHNA and CDR2 YSLEER come from the germline V gene. The ends lost 3 bases at V and 9 bases at J; junction bases unmatched: 7. The CDR3 spans 14 residues. In DNA, the CDR3 is TGCGCCAGCAGCCAGGACGGGACTAGCGCTTCCCAGTACTTC. Translated: CASSQDGTSASQYF.

V is TRBV30 and J is TRBJ1-2, with unresolved D. From germline, CDR1 is GTSNPN and CDR2 SVGIG (reference sequence). The CDR3 runs 11 residues. V was clipped by 4 bases and J by 0 bases, with 3 bases between them. CDR3 residues: CAWTSNYGYTF. DNA for the CDR3: TGTGCCTGGACTTCTAACTATGGCTACACCTTC.

The chain employs TRBV29-1 and TRBJ2-5, with TRBD1 identical over 8 bases. With 4 bases clipped from V and 4 bases from J, the junction kept 5 bases outside the gene matches. The germline V gene encodes CDR1 SQVTM and CDR2 ANQGSEA. The CDR3 totals 13 residues. The CDR3 DNA reads TGCAGCGTTGCTCGCAGGGGGCGAGAGACCCAGTACTTC. Translating gives CSVARRGRETQYF.

This clone occurred once. This chain joins TRBV2 and TRBJ2-5, with unresolved D. The CDR3 length is 13 residues. Germline lookup yields CDR1 SNHLY and CDR2 FYNNEI. V shed 4 bases and J shed 6 bases, with 12 bases lying between them. The CDR3 DNA is TGTGCCAGCAGTGCGGCCCTTTCACAGACCCAGTACTTC. Encoded protein: CASSAALSQTQYF.

The J gene is TRBJ1-1, the V gene TRBV7-9; D is unresolved. Trimming stripped 5 bases from V and 4 bases from J, with 11 bases between. CDR1 SEHNR and CDR2 FQNEAQ come from the germline V gene (reference sequence). The CDR3 is 13 residues long. CDR3 in amino acids: CASSIELATEAFF. CDR3 sequence (DNA): TGTGCCAGCAGCATCGAATTGGCCACTGAAGCTTTCTTT.